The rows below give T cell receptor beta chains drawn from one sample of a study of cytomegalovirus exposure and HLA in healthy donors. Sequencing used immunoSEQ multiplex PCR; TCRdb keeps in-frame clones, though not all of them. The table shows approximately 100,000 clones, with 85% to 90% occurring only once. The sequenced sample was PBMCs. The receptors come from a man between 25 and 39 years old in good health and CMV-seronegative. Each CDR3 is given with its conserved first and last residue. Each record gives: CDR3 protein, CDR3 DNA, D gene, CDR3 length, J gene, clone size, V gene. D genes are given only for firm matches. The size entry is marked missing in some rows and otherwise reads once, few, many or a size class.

CDR3: CAISDPRLITGYTF
DNA: TGTGCCATCAGTGATCCCAGGCTTATCACTGGCTACACCTTC
D: -
length: 14
J: TRBJ1-2
size: -
V: TRBV10-3

CDR3: CASKGGPNTGELFF
DNA: TGTGCCAGCAAAGGGGGCCCTAACACCGGGGAGCTGTTTTTT
D: TRBD1
length: 14
J: TRBJ2-2
size: -
V: TRBV2

CDR3: CASSEPGLAKNEQFF
DNA: TGTGCCAGCAGCGAGCCGGGACTAGCGAAAAATGAGCAGTTCTTC
D: TRBD2
length: 15
J: TRBJ2-1
size: -
V: TRBV7-9

CDR3: CASSETSGNTGELFF
DNA: TGTGCCAGTAGTGAGACTAGCGGAAACACCGGGGAGCTGTTTTTT
D: TRBD2
length: 15
J: TRBJ2-2
size: -
V: TRBV19

CDR3: CASSELAGPSSYEQYF
DNA: TGTGCCAGCAGTGAACTAGCGGGGCCAAGCTCCTACGAGCAGTACTTC
D: TRBD2
length: 16
J: TRBJ2-7
size: -
V: TRBV6-1

CDR3: CASSFDRERGNEQFF
DNA: TGTGCCAGCAGTTTCGACAGGGAAAGGGGCAATGAGCAGTTCTTC
D: TRBD1
length: 15
J: TRBJ2-1
size: -
V: TRBV2

CDR3: CASSSYYNERFF
DNA: TGTGCCAGCAGCTCCTACTACAATGAGCGGTTCTTC
D: -
length: 12
J: TRBJ2-1
size: once
V: TRBV5-4

CDR3: CASSLLAGDPEQYF
DNA: TGTGCCAGCAGTTTGCTAGCGGGAGATCCCGAGCAGTACTTC
D: TRBD2
length: 14
J: TRBJ2-7
size: -
V: TRBV6-6

CDR3: CASSSTGLPYEQYF
DNA: TGTGCCAGCAGCTCAACGGGACTACCCTACGAGCAGTACTTC
D: TRBD2
length: 14
J: TRBJ2-7
size: -
V: TRBV7-2

CDR3: CASSIWTGYEKLFF
DNA: TGTGCCAGTAGTATCTGGACAGGGTATGAAAAACTGTTTTTT
D: TRBD1
length: 14
J: TRBJ1-4
size: -
V: TRBV19

CDR3: CAWSRRRDNEQFF
DNA: TGTGCCTGGAGTCGTAGGCGGGACAATGAGCAGTTCTTC
D: -
length: 13
J: TRBJ2-1
size: few
V: TRBV30

CDR3: CASREGQDKETQYF
DNA: TGTGCCAGCAGGGAGGGGCAAGACAAAGAGACCCAGTACTTC
D: -
length: 14
J: TRBJ2-5
size: -
V: TRBV2

CDR3: CASSLSAEQAKNIQYF
DNA: TGTGCCAGCAGCTTGTCGGCGGAGCAAGCCAAAAACATTCAGTACTTC
D: -
length: 16
J: TRBJ2-4
size: -
V: TRBV5-4

CDR3: CASSPGDSGGLKFF
DNA: TGCGCCAGCAGCCCCGGAGATAGCGGGGGCCTGAAGTTCTTC
D: TRBD2
length: 14
J: TRBJ2-1
size: -
V: TRBV23-1

CDR3: CASSYAEETQYF
DNA: TGTGCCAGCAGTTACGCGGAAGAGACCCAGTACTTC
D: -
length: 12
J: TRBJ2-5
size: -
V: TRBV6-6

CDR3: CASSPRLAGGLETQYF
DNA: TGTGCCAGCAGCCCCCGACTAGCGGGGGGCCTAGAGACCCAGTACTTC
D: TRBD2
length: 16
J: TRBJ2-5
size: -
V: TRBV7-2

CDR3: CASSTGLAGNEQFF
DNA: TGTGCCAGCAGCACGGGACTAGCGGGAAATGAGCAGTTCTTC
D: TRBD2
length: 14
J: TRBJ2-1
size: -
V: TRBV11-2

CDR3: CASRLTAGTDTQYF
DNA: TGTGCCAGCAGATTAACAGCGGGCACAGATACGCAGTATTTT
D: -
length: 14
J: TRBJ2-3
size: -
V: TRBV6-1

CDR3: CASRSPGGGRGYGYTF
DNA: TGTGCCAGTAGAAGCCCGGGAGGAGGCCGCGGATATGGCTACACCTTC
D: -
length: 16
J: TRBJ1-2
size: once
V: TRBV19

CDR3: CASSLRGGVAEAFF
DNA: TGTGCCAGCAGTTTAAGGGGCGGGGTGGCTGAAGCTTTCTTT
D: -
length: 14
J: TRBJ1-1
size: -
V: TRBV28

CDR3: CSVEAFAGVDEQFF
DNA: TGCAGCGTTGAAGCCTTTGCGGGGGTCGATGAGCAGTTCTTC
D: TRBD2
length: 14
J: TRBJ2-1
size: -
V: TRBV29-1

CDR3: CAWSTWGANYGYTF
DNA: TGTGCCTGGAGTACTTGGGGCGCTAACTATGGCTACACCTTC
D: -
length: 14
J: TRBJ1-2
size: -
V: TRBV30

CDR3: CASGLTSERKTQYF
DNA: TGCGCCAGCGGCTTGACTAGCGAAAGAAAGACCCAGTACTTC
D: TRBD2
length: 14
J: TRBJ2-5
size: -
V: TRBV5-1

CDR3: CASSNSGRRSGANVLTF
DNA: TGTGCCAGTAGTAACAGCGGTCGACGCTCTGGGGCCAACGTCCTGACTTTC
D: -
length: 17
J: TRBJ2-6
size: -
V: TRBV19

CDR3: CASSQRTGSSYEQYF
DNA: TGTGCCAGCAGCCAACGGACTGGGAGCTCCTACGAGCAGTACTTC
D: -
length: 15
J: TRBJ2-7
size: -
V: TRBV4-2

CDR3: CASSTTPRRTMNTDTQYF
DNA: TGTGCCAGCAGCACCACCCCCCGCAGGACTATGAACACAGATACGCAGTATTTT
D: -
length: 18
J: TRBJ2-3
size: -
V: TRBV7-6

CDR3: CASTQIDNSPLHF
DNA: TGTGCCAGCACCCAAATTGATAATTCACCCCTCCACTTT
D: -
length: 13
J: TRBJ1-6
size: few
V: TRBV6-6

CDR3: CASSFYSGQGKTQYF
DNA: TGTGCCAGCAGTTTCTACTCGGGACAAGGGAAGACCCAGTACTTC
D: -
length: 15
J: TRBJ2-5
size: once
V: TRBV28

CDR3: CATSRVRGGGGELFF
DNA: TGTGCCACCAGCAGAGTGCGGGGCGGGGGCGGGGAGCTGTTTTTT
D: TRBD2
length: 15
J: TRBJ2-2
size: -
V: TRBV15

CDR3: CASSLFSGVADTQYF
DNA: TGTGCCAGCAGTTTATTTAGCGGGGTCGCAGATACGCAGTATTTT
D: TRBD2
length: 15
J: TRBJ2-3
size: -
V: TRBV27

CDR3: CASRAGFGEQFF
DNA: TGTGCCAGTAGGGCGGGGTTTGGTGAGCAGTTCTTC
D: -
length: 12
J: TRBJ2-1
size: -
V: TRBV28

CDR3: CASSGTSSPGELFF
DNA: TGCGCCAGCAGCGGTACTAGTTCCCCCGGGGAGCTGTTTTTT
D: -
length: 14
J: TRBJ2-2
size: -
V: TRBV5-1

CDR3: CSFKGGQGNTEAFF
DNA: TGCAGCTTCAAAGGGGGACAGGGGAACACTGAAGCTTTCTTT
D: TRBD1
length: 14
J: TRBJ1-1
size: -
V: TRBV29-1

CDR3: CASSQRTGGGNQPQHF
DNA: TGTGCCAGTAGTCAACGGACAGGGGGCGGCAATCAGCCCCAGCATTTT
D: TRBD1
length: 16
J: TRBJ1-5
size: -
V: TRBV19

CDR3: CASRIRGGGAYGYTF
DNA: TGTGCCAGCAGAATCAGGGGTGGGGGGGCTTATGGCTACACCTTC
D: -
length: 15
J: TRBJ1-2
size: -
V: TRBV27